This T cell receptor beta chain was documented in a study of blood T cell repertoires in COVID-19. About the research overall: Sites across the United States, Italy and Spain contributed samples from acute and convalescent COVID-19. The analysed material was cDNA or gDNA that came from T cells, B-cell-depleted T cells, or PBMCs.

Repertoires were generated with immunoSEQ multiplex PCR, while TCRdb's copy carries only in-frame clones and drops some. Seen here are 360,000 or so clones, 88% observed once, and the top ten hold 1%. In assigning cohorts, the study relied on participant-reported clinical history. Those designated as exposed participants met a COVID-19 case within 2 weeks before study entry. From germline, CDR1 is KGHSH and CDR2 LQKENI. Unmatched junction bases numbered 3, after V lost 3 bases and J lost 4 bases. The CDR3 consists of 14 residues. This TCR was sampled from a woman aged 25 to 39 who had been exposed to COVID-19. The V and J genes are TRBV18 and TRBJ2-5, with 9 nucleotides matching TRBD1. The sample was PBMCs or T cells enriched from blood (not recorded which). The CDR3: CASSPRTGVETQYF. The CDR3 DNA sequence: TGTGCCAGCTCACCCCGGACAGGGGTAGAGACCCAGTACTTC.